Listed below are T cell receptor beta chains from one sample, sequenced in a study of graft-versus-host responses after intestinal transplantation. What these receptors recognize is not known. Clones were sequenced by immunoSEQ multiplex PCR, and TCRdb holds only the in-frame ones, with some missing. Among about 70,000 clones listed, roughly 88% were seen once. Here the sequenced sample was unstimulated CD8+ T cells sorted from spleen or lymph node cells, taken before intestinal transplant. The receptors come from a human donor who received an intestinal transplant. Both conserved end residues are part of each CDR3. Each record gives: J gene, V gene, clone size, D gene, CDR3 DNA, CDR3 protein. D genes are given only for firm matches. Clone size is shown for a subset of rows, as once, few, many or a class of expanded clone.

>TRBJ2-7|TRBV5-4|NA|NA
TGTGCCAGCAGCCCAGGTCCATCAGGGGAGCAGTACTTC
CASSPGPSGEQYF
>TRBJ1-2|TRBV10-2|NA|TRBD1
TGCGCCAGCCTACAGGGGACCTATGGCTACACCTTC
CASLQGTYGYTF
>TRBJ2-7|TRBV4-2|NA|NA
TGTGCCAGCAGCCAAGATAAGGGAGCTAGCGAGCAGTACTTC
CASSQDKGASEQYF
>TRBJ1-6|TRBV6-1|NA|TRBD1
TGTGCCAGCAGCGGGACAGCAACTAATTCACCCCTCCACTTT
CASSGTATNSPLHF
>TRBJ1-1|TRBV4-1|NA|NA
TGCGCCAGCAGGGGGGGCACTGAAGCTTTCTTT
CASRGGTEAFF
>TRBJ2-3|TRBV5-4|NA|TRBD2
TGTGCCAGCACTCTGGGGGACGGGGGGGATCCAGATACGCAGTATTTT
CASTLGDGGDPDTQYF
>TRBJ1-6|TRBV2|once|NA
TGTGCCAGCAGTGCCTCCGACACCTCCTATAATTCACCCCTCCACTTT
CASSASDTSYNSPLHF
>TRBJ2-7|TRBV7-8|NA|TRBD1
TGTGCCAGCAGCCCCGGGACAGGGGTCCACGAGCAGTACTTC
CASSPGTGVHEQYF
>TRBJ1-1|TRBV20-1|NA|NA
TGCAGTGCCCTCCGCGGGCCTGAAGCTTTCTTT
CSALRGPEAFF
>TRBJ1-4|TRBV13|NA|TRBD1
TGTGCCAGCAGCTTAGCCCGGACAGGCCTTATGTTTTTT
CASSLARTGLMFF
>TRBJ2-3|TRBV18|NA|TRBD2
TGTGCCAGCTCAGTAGCGGGGGAGGCGGATACGCAGTATTTT
CASSVAGEADTQYF
>TRBJ1-1|TRBV11-2|NA|NA
TGTGCCAGCAGCGGCGGGGTAGAAGCTTTCTTT
CASSGGVEAFF
>TRBJ2-7|TRBV7-6|NA|NA
TGTGCCAGCAGCTTAGCCGGCGAGCAGTACTTC
CASSLAGEQYF
>TRBJ1-3|TRBV4-1|NA|NA
TGCGCCAGCAGTGTGAGTGGTGGAAACACCATATATTTT
CASSVSGGNTIYF
>TRBJ2-3|TRBV7-9|NA|NA
TGTGCTACAAGGGGGGGGGCGACAGATACGCAGTATTTT
CATRGGATDTQYF
>TRBJ1-6|TRBV5-4|NA|NA
TGTGCCAGCAGCCTAGGGGGAACCAATTCACCCCTCCACTTT
CASSLGGTNSPLHF
>TRBJ1-2|TRBV29-1|few|NA
TGCAGCGTTGTGAGGTCCGCTAACTATGGCTACACCTTC
CSVVRSANYGYTF
>TRBJ2-1|TRBV4-1|NA|NA
TGCGCCAGCAGCCAAGGGGCGGGTCCGTATGAGCAGTTCTTC
CASSQGAGPYEQFF
>TRBJ2-3|TRBV6-6|NA|TRBD2
TGTGCCAGCAGTTACTCGGGCGGGGGGACGACAGATACGCAGTATTTT
CASSYSGGGTTDTQYF
>TRBJ2-7|TRBV10-1|NA|TRBD2
TGCGCCAGCAGTGAGGATCTAGCGGGGAACTACGAGCAGTACTTC
CASSEDLAGNYEQYF
>TRBJ2-3|TRBV2|NA|TRBD1
TGTGCCACTCAAACCGGGACAGCCCTGAGGGCAGATACGCAGTATTTT
CATQTGTALRADTQYF
>TRBJ2-3|TRBV7-3|NA|TRBD2
TGTGCCAGCAGCCTAACAGCGGGGGGCCCCACAGATACGCAGTATTTT
CASSLTAGGPTDTQYF